The clone carrying this TCR beta chain was seen repeatedly, ten times or more. The target antigen is unknown. CDR3 size: 14 residues. Germline V gene data show CDR1 as SGHTA and CDR2 as FQGNSA. V was trimmed by 2 bases and J by 4 bases, leaving 10 bases between them. The data belong to a study of T cells after yellow fever vaccination. Study overall: Fractions of limited cellularity were prepared by means of SMART-Seq v4 Ultra Low Input. General study points: After the booster, roughly 96% of CD4 and around nine tenths of CD8 primary-response clones were re-detected. On re-exposure, the response was weaker but peaked faster, at day 5 versus 15.

5'RACE template switching produced TCR cDNA carrying a universal primer site and UMIs. Using its own MiXCR run on the 5' RACE reads, TCRdb lists one record per CDR3 protein. The sample contains around 330,000 distinct CDR3 sequences, roughly 3.5% of which appear only once. This receptor was taken from a man between 18 and 35 years old who received the YFV17D yellow fever vaccine. The gene calls are TRBV7-2 and TRBJ2-3, with D hard to call. This sample comprised PBMCs, obtained on the day of the yellow fever booster vaccination. The DNA for the CDR3 is TGTGCCAGCAGCTTACGGCAGAGCGCAGATACGCAGTATTTT. Translated, it gives CASSLRQSADTQYF. Full variable domain (remainder filled in from reference TRBV7-2 and TRBJ2-3): GAGVSQSPSNKVTEKGKDVELRCDPISGHTALYWYRQSLGQGLEFLIYFQGNSAPDKSGLPSDRFSAERTGGSVSTLTIQRTQQEDSAVYLCASSLRQSADTQYFGPGTRLTVL.